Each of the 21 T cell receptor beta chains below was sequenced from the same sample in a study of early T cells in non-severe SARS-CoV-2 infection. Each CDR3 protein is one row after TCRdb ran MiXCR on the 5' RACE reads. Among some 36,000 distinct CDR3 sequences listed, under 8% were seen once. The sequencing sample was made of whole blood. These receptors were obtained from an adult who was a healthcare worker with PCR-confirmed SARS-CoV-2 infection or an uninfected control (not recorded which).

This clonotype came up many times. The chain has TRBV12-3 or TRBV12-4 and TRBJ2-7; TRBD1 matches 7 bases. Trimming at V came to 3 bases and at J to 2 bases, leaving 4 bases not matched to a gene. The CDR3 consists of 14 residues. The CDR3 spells CASSFSGQPYEQYF. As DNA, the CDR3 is TGTGCCAGCAGTTTCTCGGGACAGCCCTACGAGCAGTACTTC.

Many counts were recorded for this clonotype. The CDR3 nucleotides are TGTGCCAGCAGCGGGGGGGCTGGGGTGGCCCAGTACTTC. Translating gives CASSGGAGVAQYF. The V and J genes are TRBV12-3 or TRBV12-4 and TRBJ2-5; 8 nucleotides line up with TRBD2. After removal of 6 bases from V and 9 bases from J, the junction contained 9 bases not matched to a gene. The CDR3 loop spans 13 amino acids.

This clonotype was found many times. The CDR3 here is CASSQHGGSYEQYF. The CDR3 DNA sequence: TGCGCCAGCAGCCAACATGGGGGGTCCTACGAGCAGTACTTC. The chain combines TRBV4-1 with TRBJ2-7, with a possible D match to TRBD2 (6 bases). The CDR3 length is 14 residues. Germline V CDR1 and CDR2: MGHRA, YSYEKL. Trimming cost V 2 bases and J 1 base, with 9 bases left between them.

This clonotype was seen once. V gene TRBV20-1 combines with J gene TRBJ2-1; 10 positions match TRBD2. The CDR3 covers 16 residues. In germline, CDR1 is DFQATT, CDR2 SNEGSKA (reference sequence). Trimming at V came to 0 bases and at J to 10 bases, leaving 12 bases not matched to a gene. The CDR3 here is CSAREVLAGRTYEQFF. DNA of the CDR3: TGCAGTGCTAGAGAAGTACTAGCGGGAAGAACCTACGAGCAGTTCTTC.

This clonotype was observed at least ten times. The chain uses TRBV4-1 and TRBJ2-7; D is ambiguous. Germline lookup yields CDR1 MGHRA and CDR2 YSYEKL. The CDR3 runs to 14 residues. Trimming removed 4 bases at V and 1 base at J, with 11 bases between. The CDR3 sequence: CASSLVPGSYEQYF. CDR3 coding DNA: TGCGCCAGCAGCCTAGTCCCTGGGTCCTACGAGCAGTACTTC.

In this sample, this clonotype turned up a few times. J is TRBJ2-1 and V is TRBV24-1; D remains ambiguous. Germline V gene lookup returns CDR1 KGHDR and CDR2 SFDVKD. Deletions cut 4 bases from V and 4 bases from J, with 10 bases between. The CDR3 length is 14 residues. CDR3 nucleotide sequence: TGTGCCACCAGTGAAGGAGATTCTTACAATGAGCAGTTCTTC. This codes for CATSEGDSYNEQFF.

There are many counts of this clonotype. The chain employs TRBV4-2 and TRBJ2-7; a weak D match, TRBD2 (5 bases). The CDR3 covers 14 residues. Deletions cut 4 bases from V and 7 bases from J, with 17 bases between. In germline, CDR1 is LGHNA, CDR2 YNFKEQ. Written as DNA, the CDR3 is TGTGCCAGCAGCCCGGGATTCCCTCCGGGAGAGCAGTACTTC. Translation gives CASSPGFPPGEQYF.

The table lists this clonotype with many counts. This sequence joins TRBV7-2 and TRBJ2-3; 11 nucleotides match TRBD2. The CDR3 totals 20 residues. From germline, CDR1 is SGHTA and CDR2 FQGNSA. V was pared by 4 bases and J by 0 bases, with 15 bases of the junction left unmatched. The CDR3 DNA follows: TGTGCCAGCAGCTACCCCTCGCTAGCGGGAGGTCCTTCTAGCACAGATACGCAGTATTTT. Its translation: CASSYPSLAGGPSSTDTQYF.

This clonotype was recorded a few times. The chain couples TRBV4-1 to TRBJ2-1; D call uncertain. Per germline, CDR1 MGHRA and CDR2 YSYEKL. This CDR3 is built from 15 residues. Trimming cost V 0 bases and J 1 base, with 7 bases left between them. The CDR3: CASSQDPGSYNEQFF. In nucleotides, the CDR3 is TGCGCCAGCAGCCAAGACCCTGGGTCCTACAATGAGCAGTTCTTC.

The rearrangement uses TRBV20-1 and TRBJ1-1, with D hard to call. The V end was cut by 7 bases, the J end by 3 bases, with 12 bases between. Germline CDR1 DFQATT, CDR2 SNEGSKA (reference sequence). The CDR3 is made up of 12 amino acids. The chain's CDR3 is CSVRASHTEAFF. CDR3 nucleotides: TGCAGTGTCCGGGCCTCCCACACTGAAGCTTTCTTT.

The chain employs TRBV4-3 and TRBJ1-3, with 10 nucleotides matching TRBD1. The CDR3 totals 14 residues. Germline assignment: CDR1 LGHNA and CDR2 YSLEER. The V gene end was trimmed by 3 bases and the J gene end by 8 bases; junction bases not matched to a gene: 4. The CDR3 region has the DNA TGCGCCAGCAGCCACTGGGACAGGGGAGACACCATATATTTT. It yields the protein CASSHWDRGDTIYF.

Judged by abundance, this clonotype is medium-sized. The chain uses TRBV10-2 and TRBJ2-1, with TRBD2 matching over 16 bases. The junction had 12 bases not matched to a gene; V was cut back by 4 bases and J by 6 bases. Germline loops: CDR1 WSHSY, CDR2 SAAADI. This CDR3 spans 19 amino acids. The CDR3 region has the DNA TGCGCCAGCAGTGGGGGACTAGCGGGAGGGCTTAGGAATCGCAATGAGCAGTTCTTC. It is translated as CASSGGLAGGLRNRNEQFF.

Here the CDR3 DNA reads TGCAGTGCTAGAGAGGCCCTTGTGGAGACCCAGTACTTC. Its translation: CSAREALVETQYF. This chain joins TRBV20-1 and TRBJ2-5; D is unresolved. V was cut by 0 bases and J by 5 bases, with 10 bases left in between. CDR1 is DFQATT, CDR2 SNEGSKA, per germline (reference sequence). The CDR3 is 13 residues long.

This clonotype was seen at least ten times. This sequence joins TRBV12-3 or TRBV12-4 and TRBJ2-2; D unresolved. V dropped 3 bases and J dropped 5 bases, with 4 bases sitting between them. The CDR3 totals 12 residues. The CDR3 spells CASSFRTGELFF. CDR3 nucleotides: TGTGCCAGCAGTTTCCGGACCGGGGAGCTGTTTTTT.

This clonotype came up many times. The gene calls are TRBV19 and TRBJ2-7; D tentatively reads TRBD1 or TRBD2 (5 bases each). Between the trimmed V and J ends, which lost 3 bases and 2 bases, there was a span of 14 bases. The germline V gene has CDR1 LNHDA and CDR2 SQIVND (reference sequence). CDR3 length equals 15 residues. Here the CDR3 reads CASSINRDLTYEQYF. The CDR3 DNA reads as TGTGCCAGTAGTATTAACCGGGACCTAACCTACGAGCAGTACTTC.

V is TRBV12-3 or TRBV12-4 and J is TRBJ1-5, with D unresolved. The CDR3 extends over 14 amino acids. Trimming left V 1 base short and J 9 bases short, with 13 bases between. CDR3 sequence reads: CASSLGVEGSPQHF. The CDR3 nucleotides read TGTGCCAGCAGTTTAGGGGTAGAAGGATCGCCCCAGCATTTT.

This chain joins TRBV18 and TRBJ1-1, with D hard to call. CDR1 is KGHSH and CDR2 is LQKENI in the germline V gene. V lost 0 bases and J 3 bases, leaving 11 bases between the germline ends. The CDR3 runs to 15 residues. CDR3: CASSPPRRGDTEAFF. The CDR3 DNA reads TGTGCCAGCTCACCACCGCGTCGTGGGGACACTGAAGCTTTCTTT.

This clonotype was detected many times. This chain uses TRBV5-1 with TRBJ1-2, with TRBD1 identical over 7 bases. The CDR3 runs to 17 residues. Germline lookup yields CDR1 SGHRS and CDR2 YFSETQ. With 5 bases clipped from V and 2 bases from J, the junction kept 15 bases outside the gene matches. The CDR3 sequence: CASSFRPRDSRNYGYTF. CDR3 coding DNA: TGCGCCAGCAGTTTCCGACCCAGGGACAGTCGGAACTATGGCTACACCTTC.

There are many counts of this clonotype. This chain's CDR3 is CASSSDPTNTGELFF. In nucleotides, the CDR3 is TGTGCCAGCAGCTCTGACCCAACGAACACCGGGGAGCTGTTTTTT. This chain joins TRBV11-3 and TRBJ2-2; no definite D call. V was clipped by 4 bases and J by 0 bases, with 9 bases between them. This CDR3 comprises 15 residues. Germline V lookup: CDR1 SGHNT, CDR2 YENEEA.

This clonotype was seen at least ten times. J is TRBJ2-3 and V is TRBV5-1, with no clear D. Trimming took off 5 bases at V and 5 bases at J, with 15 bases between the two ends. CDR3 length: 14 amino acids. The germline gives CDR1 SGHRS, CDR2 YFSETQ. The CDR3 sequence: CASRANAAEDTQYF. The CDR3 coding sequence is TGCGCCAGCAGGGCTAACGCGGCGGAAGATACGCAGTATTTT.

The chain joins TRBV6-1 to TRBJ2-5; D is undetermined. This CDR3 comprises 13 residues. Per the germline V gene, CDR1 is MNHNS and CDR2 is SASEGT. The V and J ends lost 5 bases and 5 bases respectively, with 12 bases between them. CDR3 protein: CASSLRSWETQYF. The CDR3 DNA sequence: TGTGCCAGCAGTCTACGATCCTGGGAGACCCAGTACTTC.